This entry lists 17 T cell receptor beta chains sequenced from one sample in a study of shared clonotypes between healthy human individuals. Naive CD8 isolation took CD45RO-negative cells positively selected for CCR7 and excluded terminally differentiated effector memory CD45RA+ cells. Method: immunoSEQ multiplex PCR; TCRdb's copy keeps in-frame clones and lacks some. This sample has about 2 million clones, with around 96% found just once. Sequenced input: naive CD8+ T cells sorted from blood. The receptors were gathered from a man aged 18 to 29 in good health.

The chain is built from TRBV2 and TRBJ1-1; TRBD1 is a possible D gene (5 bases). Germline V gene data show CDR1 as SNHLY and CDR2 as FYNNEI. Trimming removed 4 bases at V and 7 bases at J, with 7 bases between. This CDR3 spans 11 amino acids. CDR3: CASSGDGEAFF. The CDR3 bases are TGTGCCAGCAGTGGGGACGGTGAAGCTTTCTTT.

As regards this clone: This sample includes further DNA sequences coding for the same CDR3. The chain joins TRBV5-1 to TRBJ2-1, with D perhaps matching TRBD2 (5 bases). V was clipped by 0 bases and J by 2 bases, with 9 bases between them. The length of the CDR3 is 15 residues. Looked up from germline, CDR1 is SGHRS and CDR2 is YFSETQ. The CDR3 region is CASSLGGGPYNEQFF. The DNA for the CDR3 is TGCGCCAGCAGCTTGGGCGGAGGCCCCTACAATGAGCAGTTCTTC.

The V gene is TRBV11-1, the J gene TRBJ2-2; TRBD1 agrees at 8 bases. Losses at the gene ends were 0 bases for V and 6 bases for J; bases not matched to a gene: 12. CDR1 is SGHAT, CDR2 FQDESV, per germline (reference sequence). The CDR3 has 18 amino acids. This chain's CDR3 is CASSLANLDRAGPGELFF. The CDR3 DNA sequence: TGTGCCAGCAGCTTAGCAAACCTGGACAGGGCCGGGCCCGGGGAGCTGTTTTTT.

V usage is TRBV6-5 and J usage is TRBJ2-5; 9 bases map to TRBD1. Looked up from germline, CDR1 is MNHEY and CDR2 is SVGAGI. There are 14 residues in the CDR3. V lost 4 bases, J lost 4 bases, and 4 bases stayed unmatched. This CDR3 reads CASSSQGQGETQYF. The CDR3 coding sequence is TGTGCCAGCAGTTCCCAGGGACAGGGAGAGACCCAGTACTTC.

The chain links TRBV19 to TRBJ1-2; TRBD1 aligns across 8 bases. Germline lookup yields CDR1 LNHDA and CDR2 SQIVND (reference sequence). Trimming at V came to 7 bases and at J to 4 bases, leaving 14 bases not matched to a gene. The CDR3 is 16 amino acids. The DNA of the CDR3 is TGTGCCAGTAACCCCGTTCAGGGGGCGACCTTCTATGGCTACACCTTC. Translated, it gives CASNPVQGATFYGYTF.

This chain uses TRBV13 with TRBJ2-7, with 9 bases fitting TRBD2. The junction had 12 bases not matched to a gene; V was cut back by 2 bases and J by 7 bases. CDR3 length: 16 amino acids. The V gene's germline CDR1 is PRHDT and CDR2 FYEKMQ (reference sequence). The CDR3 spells CASSLLSSGGPGEQYF. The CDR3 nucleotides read TGTGCCAGCAGCTTATTGAGTAGCGGGGGTCCGGGGGAGCAGTACTTC.

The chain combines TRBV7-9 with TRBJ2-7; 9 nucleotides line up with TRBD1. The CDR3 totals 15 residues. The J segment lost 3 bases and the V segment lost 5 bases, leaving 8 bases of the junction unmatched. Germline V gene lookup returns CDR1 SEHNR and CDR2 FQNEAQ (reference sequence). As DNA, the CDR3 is TGTGCCAGCAGCGCGGGACAGGGAGTCGACTACGAGCAGTACTTC. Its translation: CASSAGQGVDYEQYF.

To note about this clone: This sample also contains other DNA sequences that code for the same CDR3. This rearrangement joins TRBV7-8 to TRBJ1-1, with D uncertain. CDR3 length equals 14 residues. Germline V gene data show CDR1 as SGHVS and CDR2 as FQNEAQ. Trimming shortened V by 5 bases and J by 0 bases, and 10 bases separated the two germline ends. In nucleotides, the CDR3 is TGTGCCAGCAGCCCCACAGTAATGAACACTGAAGCTTTCTTT. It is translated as CASSPTVMNTEAFF.

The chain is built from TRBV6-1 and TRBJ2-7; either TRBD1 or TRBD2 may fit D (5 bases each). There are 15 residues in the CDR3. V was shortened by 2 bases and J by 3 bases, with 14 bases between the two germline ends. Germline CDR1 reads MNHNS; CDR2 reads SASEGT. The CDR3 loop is CASSEWPGTDYEQYF. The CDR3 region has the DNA TGTGCCAGCAGTGAATGGCCTGGGACCGACTACGAGCAGTACTTC.

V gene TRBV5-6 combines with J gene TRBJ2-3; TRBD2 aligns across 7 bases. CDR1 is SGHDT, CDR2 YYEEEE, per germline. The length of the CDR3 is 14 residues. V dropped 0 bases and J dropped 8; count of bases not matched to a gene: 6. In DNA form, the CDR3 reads TGTGCCAGCAGCTTGGGCCTAGCGGTGAGTACGCAGTATTTT. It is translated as CASSLGLAVSTQYF.

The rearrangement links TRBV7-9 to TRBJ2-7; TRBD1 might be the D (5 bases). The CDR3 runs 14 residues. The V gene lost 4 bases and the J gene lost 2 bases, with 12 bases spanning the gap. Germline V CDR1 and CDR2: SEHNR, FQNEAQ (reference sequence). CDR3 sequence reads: CASSSLDSAYEQYF. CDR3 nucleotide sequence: TGTGCCAGCAGCTCATTAGACAGCGCCTACGAGCAGTACTTC.

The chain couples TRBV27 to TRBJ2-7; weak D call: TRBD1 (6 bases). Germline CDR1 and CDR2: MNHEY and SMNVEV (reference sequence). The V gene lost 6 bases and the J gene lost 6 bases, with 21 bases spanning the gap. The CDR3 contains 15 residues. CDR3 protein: CASRSGHMTSGEQYF. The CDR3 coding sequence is TGTGCCAGCAGATCGGGACACATGACCAGCGGCGAGCAGTACTTC.

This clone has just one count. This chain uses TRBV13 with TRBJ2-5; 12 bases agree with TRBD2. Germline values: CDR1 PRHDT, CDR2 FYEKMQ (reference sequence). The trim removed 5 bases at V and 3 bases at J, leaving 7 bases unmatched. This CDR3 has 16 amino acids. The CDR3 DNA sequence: TGTGCCAGCAGCACCCGACTAGCGGGAGAAGAAGAGACCCAGTACTTC. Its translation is CASSTRLAGEEETQYF.

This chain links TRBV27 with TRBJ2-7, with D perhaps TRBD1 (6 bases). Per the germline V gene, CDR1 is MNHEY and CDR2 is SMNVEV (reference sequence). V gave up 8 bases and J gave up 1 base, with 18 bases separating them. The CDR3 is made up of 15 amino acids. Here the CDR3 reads CASAFRGVSSYEQYF. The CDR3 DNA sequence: TGTGCCAGCGCATTCAGGGGCGTCTCATCCTACGAGCAGTACTTC.

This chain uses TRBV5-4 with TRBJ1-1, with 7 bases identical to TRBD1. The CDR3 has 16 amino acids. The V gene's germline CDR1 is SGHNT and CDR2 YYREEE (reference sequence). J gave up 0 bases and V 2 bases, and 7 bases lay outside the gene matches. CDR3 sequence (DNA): TGTGCCAGCAGCTTCCGCCAGGGGGACTTGAACACTGAAGCTTTCTTT. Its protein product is CASSFRQGDLNTEAFF.

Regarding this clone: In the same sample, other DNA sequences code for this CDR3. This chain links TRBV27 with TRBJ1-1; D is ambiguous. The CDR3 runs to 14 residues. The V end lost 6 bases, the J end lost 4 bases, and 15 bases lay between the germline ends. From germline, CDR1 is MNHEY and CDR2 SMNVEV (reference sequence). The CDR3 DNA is TGTGCCAGCAGCTTGTTGGGCGGAGGCACTGAAGCTTTCTTT. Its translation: CASSLLGGGTEAFF.

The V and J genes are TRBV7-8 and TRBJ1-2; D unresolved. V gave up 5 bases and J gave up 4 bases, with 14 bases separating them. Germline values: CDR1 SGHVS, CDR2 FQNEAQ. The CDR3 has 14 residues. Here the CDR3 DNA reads TGTGCCAGCAGCGAGGACCTCGTTGGCTATGGCTACACCTTC. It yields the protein CASSEDLVGYGYTF.